This note documents a single T cell receptor beta chain sequence. The target of this receptor is not known. No much larger clone is present one base from it, and per-base qualities are unavailable. This sample stems from a study of cytomegalovirus exposure and HLA in healthy donors listed by TCRdb under 2017. About the study as a whole: An earlier analysis of 587 of the donors reported 276 Gb of sequence data and around 110 million unique TCR beta sequences obtained from some 200 million T cells. An early release that covered fewer than 800 HLA-typed donors contained approximately 300 gigabases of sequencing data and 85 million to 100 million unique TCR sequences. Of the roughly 400 genotyped donors, less than 90% were placed in the genetic ancestry cluster associated with self-reported Caucasian donors. The study aimed to test whether signatures of past pathogen exposure could be identified by cataloging public T cell receptors. The T cell repertoires of under 700 subjects were profiled by immunosequencing and related to cytomegalovirus serostatus. A separate validation cohort of 100 to 150 different subjects was used in addition to the roughly 700-subject first cohort. The study combined high-throughput TCR immunosequencing, statistical association of individual TCRs with disease status, and machine learning to predict cytomegalovirus infection status. A later analysis re-analyzed previously published TCR beta repertoires from roughly 600 donors and added high-resolution HLA genotyping to study TCR occurrence patterns. Rather than using new phenotypic data, the later analysis identified candidate immune exposures from TCR beta sequences and from how often those sequences occurred across donors. In an earlier analysis of over 550 of the donors, high-throughput TCR beta sequencing was used to judge whether each TCR beta V gene segment behaved as functional or pseudogenic. Donor age, sex, ethnicity and CMV serostatus were compiled together with the repertoire data. A later genetic analysis used genome-wide SNP genotypes for about 65% of the 666 donors, treating that subset as a discovery cohort. Every repertoire in the discovery cohort had been generated on one and the same sequencing platform. HLA typing included class I and class II loci at four-digit resolution. The number of typed donors differed by locus: about 629-640 for A, B, C, DRB1 and DQB1; approximately 520 for DQA1; 606 for DPA1; and approximately 450 for DPB1. Several DR-DQ haplotypes were treated as single units for association and clustering because of strong linkage in the cohort. Among some 410 genotyped donors of the cohort, an average of approximately 240,000 unique TCR beta nucleotide sequences were sequenced per donor, around 20% of them non-productive.

CDR1 is given as SGHRS and CDR2 as YFSETQ, both from the germline V gene. Including the terminal cysteine and phenylalanine, the CDR3 comprises 18 residues. Only the CDR3 portion is preserved as DNA: 54 bases, with reading frame beginning at the first base. Trimming takes 0 bases off V and 8 bases off J; junction bases not matched to a gene: 17. The library was generated by the immunoSEQ multiplex PCR assay. For the multiplex PCR, a mixture combining 60 forward primers for TCR Vbeta segments and 13 reverse primers for TCR Jbeta segments was used. A multiplex PCR assay on genomic DNA amplified the CDR3 region of rearranged TCR beta genes. The amplified TCR beta libraries were sequenced on the Illumina HiSeq System as 87-base-pair reads. The authors' analysis ran thus. In a later analysis, around 80 million unique TCR beta chains were counted across the approximately 620 repertoires, and about 9.9 million of these chains were shared by at least two donors. A nearest-neighbor algorithm error-corrected the raw reads and collapsed the reads into unique sequences, merging closely related sequences to remove PCR and sequencing errors. To assign V, D and J gene segments, CDR3 sequences were aligned to IMGT reference sequences. For a sequence to be retained, a match of at least six nucleotides to both a V gene segment and a J gene segment was required. Rearrangements were classified as productive when the CDR3 lacked stop codons and remained in frame with V and J, and all other rearrangements were classified as non-productive. CDR3 was defined according to IMGT convention as the region running from the second conserved V-encoded cysteine to the conserved J-encoded phenylalanine. The earlier analysis of a few hundred of the donors excluded sequences that lacked an unambiguous match to a single V gene segment. In an earlier analysis of about 590 of the donors, a V segment was called functional when productive rearrangements were above 56.7%, and segregating when the standard deviation between donors exceeded 5%. A statistical classification framework was built to diagnose cytomegalovirus status from the catalog of TCR beta chain sequences. V and J gene assignment, in a later analysis, came from comparing TCR nucleotide sequences with IMGT/GENE-DB human TR gene sequences. In a later analysis, CDR3 sequences and most-parsimonious VDJ recombination scenarios were assigned using the TCRdist pipeline. In a later analysis, each TCR beta chain was defined by its CDR3 amino acid sequence together with its V-gene family, and reads lacking a unique V-gene family were excluded. As a way to deal with suspected cross-contamination and a sequencing artifact, a later analysis dropped approximately 590 nucleotide sequences that were highly shared and had low generation probability. In a later analysis, a clonal expansion index was calculated for each public chain from normalized within-repertoire ranks of inferred template counts. A later analysis computed generation probabilities with a VDJ recombination model fitted to out-of-frame rearrangements, and checked the results against IGoR. In a later analysis, TCR-TCR, TCR-HLA and TCR-CMV co-occurrence was scored with hypergeometric tests, and a repertoire-size bias correction was applied to TCR pairs. A later analysis estimated false discovery rates by permuting HLA or CMV assignments 20 times. In a later analysis, co-occurring TCRs were grouped using DBSCAN, and TCRdist sequence similarity was added for clustering within HLA-allele-positive subsets. Repertoires with fewer than 30,000 or more than 120,000 public chains were left out of co-occurrence clustering, as were about five repertoires with anomalous nucleotide sharing. The table was pulled from immuneACCESS by TCRdb, which kept in-frame rearrangements only. Such tables lose some clones; where checked, under half of the loss comes from unresolved V genes, and the rest has no known cause. V and J calls plus clone size are reproduced from that table; the DNA served to infer D and trimming. Across this sample there are around 85,000 clones, with roughly 75% seen only once. In total, the top ten clones hold 0.8% to 1.1% of the sample.

The cohort consisted of approximately 690 healthy bone marrow donors. Cohort members were all nominally healthy when sampled, although unrecorded immune exposures were likely present. The donor was CMV seronegative and was included in the group of around 320 seronegative cohort members. Every donor gave a peripheral blood sample, and the peripheral blood mononuclear cells from that sample were used for TCR beta sequencing. Genomic DNA extraction from the blood cell samples was performed with the Qiagen DNeasy Blood Extraction Kit. The study at large found these results: Roughly uniform sequencing depth across donors was assumed in presence/absence analyses, although this assumption may not hold. Several of the top co-occurrence clusters appeared to be linked to parvovirus B19, influenza, CMV and Epstein-Barr virus, according to a later analysis. When HLA alleles, especially DR and DQ, strongly co-occurred, TCR associations were difficult to assign to individual alleles. Three of the identified cytomegalovirus-associated TCR beta chains were confirmed in vitro to be specific for cytomegalovirus antigens. Roughly 17 rarely observed V segments, including chromosome 9 orphons, were excluded from the earlier analysis of some 590 of the donors because counts were too low. A further reported finding was that TCR beta sequences accurately predicted the HLA-A and HLA-B alleles for most subjects in the first cohort. Because HLA typing was unavailable for some donors at each locus, only the typed subset was used in association tests. A later genetic analysis reported fewer N-insertions in productive TCRs among donors in an Asian-associated ancestry cluster than the roughly 640-donor mean. Compared with equally common non-associated chains, HLA-associated TCR beta chains in a later analysis were more clonally expanded and had lower generation probabilities. A total of 164 TCR beta chains were listed by the study as associated with cytomegalovirus. Only TCR beta chains were sequenced in this cohort, and the absence of alpha or paired-chain data limited detectable features. In a later genetic analysis, a missense DCLRE1C variant was associated with V-gene and J-gene trimming of TCR beta chains, and the association was replicated in an independent cohort. In a later analysis, most CMV-associated TCR beta chains were found to appear HLA-restricted, with HLA associations seemingly driven largely by CMV exposure. CMV serostatus was the only immune exposure information available for the cohort. It was suggested by the authors that the approach could potentially be generalized to other disease states and immunological phenotypes. While some public TCRs were present in many individuals, most TCR sequences turned up only very rarely across donors. At a false discovery rate of 0.05, a later analysis linked 15,000 to 20,000 TCR beta sequences to specific HLA alleles. Because the 87-base-pair reads could not distinguish some IMGT-functional V segments, including TRBV6-2 and TRBV6-3, those segments were excluded. A later analysis found that TCR association rates varied across HLA loci, with DRB1 alleles showing the most associated TCRs and HLA-C alleles the fewest. Correlated functional status among segregating V segments might reflect linkage disequilibrium, but an unknown experimental factor could not be ruled out. Cytomegalovirus status was reported to be diagnosed by the classifier with high specificity and sensitivity in both the original and validation cohorts. In an earlier analysis of some 500 of the donors, most TCR beta V segments appeared in productive rearrangements about 87% or about 30% of the time, broadly matching IMGT annotations. A group of highly shared sequence variants was considered likely to be a technical artifact of the sequencing pipeline.

In this chain, TRBV5-1 is recombined with TRBJ2-3; TRBD2 matches 8 bases in the middle. Sequencing was performed on PBMCs. This clonotype was sampled from a male donor in good health and CMV-seronegative. The CDR3 reads as follows: CASSLGSGGGPTAGTQYF. The DNA reads TGCGCCAGCAGCTTGGGTAGTGGCGGGGGGCCCACCGCAGGTACGCAGTATTTT.